Given below is one TCR beta chain in context. Antigen specificity is unknown. This sample was taken from a study of OX40 agonist ivuxolimab in advanced cancers. Study-level results: The expanded peripheral T cells' antigen specificity was not determined.

Assay used: immunoSEQ multiplex PCR; TCRdb lists only in-frame clones, some missing. The sample consists of about 64,000 clones, about 85% of them appearing once. V lost 4 bases and J 5 bases, leaving 13 bases between the germline ends. This CDR3 contains 15 residues. CDR1 is SGHNT, CDR2 YYREEE, per germline (reference sequence). The sequencing used CD4+ or CD8+ T cells sorted from blood, collected in a trial of the OX40 agonist ivuxolimab. The TCR was taken from an adult with an advanced solid tumor such as melanoma, head and neck, liver or kidney cancer. The chain recombines TRBV5-4 with TRBJ1-6; no clear D gene. The CDR3 nucleotides are TGTGCCAGCAGCCTACCGACGGGAGATAATTCACCCCTCCACTTT. It yields the protein CASSLPTGDNSPLHF.